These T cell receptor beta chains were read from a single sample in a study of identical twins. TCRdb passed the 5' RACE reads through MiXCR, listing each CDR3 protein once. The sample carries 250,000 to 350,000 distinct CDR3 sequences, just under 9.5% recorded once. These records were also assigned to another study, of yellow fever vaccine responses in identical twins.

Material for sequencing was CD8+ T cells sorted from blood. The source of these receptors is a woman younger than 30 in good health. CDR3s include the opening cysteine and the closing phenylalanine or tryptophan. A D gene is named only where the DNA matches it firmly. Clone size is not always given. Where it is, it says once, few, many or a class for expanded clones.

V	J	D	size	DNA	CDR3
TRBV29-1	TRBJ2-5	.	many	TGCAGCGTTGCCGGGGGCGACTATAGCGGTCCCCCGGAGACCCAGTACTTC	CSVAGGDYSGPPETQYF
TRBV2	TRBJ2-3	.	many	TGTGCCAGCCGACAGCCCACAGATACGCAGTATTTT	CASRQPTDTQYF
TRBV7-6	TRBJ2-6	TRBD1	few	TGTGCCATTTACAGGGGCCCTGGGGCCAACGTCCTGACTTTC	CAIYRGPGANVLTF
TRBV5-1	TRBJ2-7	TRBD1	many	TGCGCCAGCAGCTTACGGACAGGGGGCACTCACCAGGACGAGCAGTACTTC	CASSLRTGGTHQDEQYF
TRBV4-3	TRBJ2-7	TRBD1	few	TGCGCCAGCAGCCAATGGACAGGCTACGAGCAGTACTTC	CASSQWTGYEQYF
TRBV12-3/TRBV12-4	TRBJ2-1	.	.	TGTGCCAGCAGTTCCGTCGAGAAAGGGCAGTTCTTC	CASSSVEKGQFF
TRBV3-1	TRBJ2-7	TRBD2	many	TGTGCCAGCAGCCAAGGCGGCGGGAGTATGTACGAGCAGTACTTC	CASSQGGGSMYEQYF
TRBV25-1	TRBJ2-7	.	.	TGTGCCAGCAGTGAGGGCGCCTCAATCTACGAGCAGTACTTC	CASSEGASIYEQYF
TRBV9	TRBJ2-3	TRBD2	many	TGTGCCAGCAGCATGAAACTAGCGGGGGGGCCTGATACGCAGTATTTT	CASSMKLAGGPDTQYF
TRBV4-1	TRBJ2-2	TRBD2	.	TGCGCCAGCAGCCAAGGACTAGCGCACACCGGGGAGCTGTTTTTT	CASSQGLAHTGELFF
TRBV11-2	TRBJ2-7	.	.	TGTGCCAGCAGCTTCGACGCCTACGAGCAGTACTTC	CASSFDAYEQYF
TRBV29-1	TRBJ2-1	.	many	TGCAGCGGTGAGACCCGGGACTACAATGAGCAGTTCTTC	CSGETRDYNEQFF
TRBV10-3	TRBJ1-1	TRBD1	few	TGTGCCATCAGTGAAGGGACAGGGAACACTGAAGCTTTCTTT	CAISEGTGNTEAFF
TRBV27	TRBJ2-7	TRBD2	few	TGTGCCAGCAGTCCAGGACTAGCGGGAGTCCTCCCCTACGAGCAGTACTTC	CASSPGLAGVLPYEQYF
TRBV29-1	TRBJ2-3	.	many	TGCAGCGTTGAAGAGGTGGACACAGGCACAGATACGCAGTATTTT	CSVEEVDTGTDTQYF
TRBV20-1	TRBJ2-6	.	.	TGCAGTGCTAGAGATCCGACCTCTACAGGCGCTGGGGCCAACGTCCTGACTTTC	CSARDPTSTGAGANVLTF
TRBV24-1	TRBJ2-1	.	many	TGTGCCACCAGTGATTTCGCACAGGAGCAGTTCTTC	CATSDFAQEQFF
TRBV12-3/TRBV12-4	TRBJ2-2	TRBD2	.	TGTGCCAGCAACCCCGTGGGGGGGAATCGAGTCGGGGAGCTGTTTTTT	CASNPVGGNRVGELFF
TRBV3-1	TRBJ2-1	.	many	TGTGCCAGCAGGCAAGGGGGTGAGCAGTTCTTC	CASRQGGEQFF
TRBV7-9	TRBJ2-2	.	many	TGTGCCAGCAGCTTAGACGGAGCGAACACCGGGGAGCTGTTTTTT	CASSLDGANTGELFF
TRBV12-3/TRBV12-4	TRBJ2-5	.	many	TGTGCCAGCACCCACGGTCGGTTCCAAGAGACCCAGTACTTC	CASTHGRFQETQYF
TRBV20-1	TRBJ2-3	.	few	TGCAGTGCTACTCCCCGGGCTAGCGTAACGGATACGCAGTATTTT	CSATPRASVTDTQYF